Each of the 26 T cell receptor beta chains below was sequenced from the same sample in a study of siplizumab effects on memory and regulatory T cells. The repertoire was sequenced with immunoSEQ multiplex PCR; TCRdb's copy has only in-frame clones and lacks some. The sample contains about 87,000 clones, approximately 93% of which appear only once. Sequenced input: non-Treg CD4+ T cells sorted from blood. The receptor source for this set is a human donor in good health.

This clone came up once. The chain couples TRBV6-1 to TRBJ2-7; TRBD2 matches at 7 bases. Germline V CDR1 and CDR2: MNHNS, SASEGT. The CDR3 covers 15 residues. The J segment lost 3 bases and the V segment lost 3 bases, leaving 8 bases of the junction unmatched. The CDR3 DNA reads TGTGCCAGCAGTGAGAGGACTAGTCTTGGCTACGAGCAGTACTTC. This translates into CASSERTSLGYEQYF.

The chain recombines TRBV9 with TRBJ2-7; 12 bases line up with TRBD1. The CDR3 has 16 amino acids. J lost 0 bases, V lost 3 bases, and 4 bases had no gene match. The V gene's germline CDR1 is SGDLS and CDR2 YYNGEE. The CDR3 DNA reads TGTGCCAGCAGCGAGGGACAGGGGGCGAGCTCCTACGAGCAGTACTTC. Amino acid sequence: CASSEGQGASSYEQYF.

CDR3 nucleotide sequence: TGTGCCAGCAAAGCGGGGGTGGGCACCGGGGAGCTGTTTTTT. Encoded protein: CASKAGVGTGELFF. The chain carries TRBV2 and TRBJ2-2; 8 bases match TRBD2. The V segment lost 7 bases and the J segment 4 bases; nucleotides outside the gene matches: 5. This CDR3 contains 14 residues. CDR1 and CDR2 (germline): SNHLY, FYNNEI. The whole variable domain, filled in from reference TRBV2 and TRBJ2-2, reads EPEVTQTPSHQVTQMGQEVILRCVPISNHLYFYWYRQILGQKVEFLVSFYNNEISEKSEIFDDQFSVERPDGSNFTLKIRSTKLEDSAMYFCASKAGVGTGELFFGEGSRLTVL.

V is TRBV6-1 and J is TRBJ1-5; D gene uncertain. The CDR3 extends over 14 amino acids. V was pared by 6 bases and J by 2 bases, with 11 bases between. CDR1 MNHNS and CDR2 SASEGT come from the germline V gene. CDR3 coding DNA: TGTGCCAGCAGAGACTTGGCAGGCAATCAGCCCCAGCATTTT. It encodes CASRDLAGNQPQHF.

The chain employs TRBV10-3 and TRBJ2-1, with TRBD2 matching 12 bases. Unmatched junction bases numbered 6, after V lost 0 bases and J lost 6 bases. In germline, CDR1 is ENHRY, CDR2 SYGVKD. The CDR3 contains 17 residues. CDR3 sequence (DNA): TGTGCCATCAGTGAGTCGACCGGACTAGCGGGGTCCAATGAGCAGTTCTTC. This sequence encodes CAISESTGLAGSNEQFF.

The chain is built from TRBV30 and TRBJ2-4; D possibly corresponds to TRBD2 (6 bases). The V and J ends lost 4 bases and 2 bases respectively, with 15 bases between them. This CDR3 has 15 amino acids. The germline gives CDR1 GTSNPN, CDR2 SVGIG (reference sequence). The CDR3 reads CAWNGAGRSKNIQYF. DNA of the CDR3: TGTGCCTGGAATGGGGCGGGGAGGTCCAAAAACATTCAGTACTTC.

Of note for this clone: One end of the junction is discordant with germline, which a read error may explain. The gene calls are TRBV5-1 and TRBJ2-7; TRBD1 matches 7 bases. The CDR3 consists of 15 residues. Germline V gene data show CDR1 as SGHRS and CDR2 as YFSETQ. The CDR3 region has the DNA TGTGCCAGCAGCTTGTTCGACAGGGTGTCCTACGAGCAGTACTTC. It encodes CASSLFDRVSYEQYF.

The CDR3 DNA is TGTGCCAGTAGTATGTCGGGAATCTATGGCTACACCTTC. Translated: CASSMSGIYGYTF. The chain is built from TRBV19 and TRBJ1-2, with no clear D. The CDR3 loop spans 13 amino acids. V dropped 3 bases and J dropped 4 bases, with 9 bases sitting between them. CDR1 and CDR2 from the germline V gene are LNHDA and SQIVND (reference sequence).

The chain links TRBV5-6 to TRBJ1-1; TRBD1 matches at 9 bases. CDR3 length equals 17 residues. The V segment lost 4 bases and the J segment 1 base; nucleotides outside the gene matches: 11. Germline CDR1 is SGHDT and CDR2 is YYEEEE. The CDR3 reads CASSHKLPGQGNTEAFF. The CDR3 nucleotides read TGTGCCAGCAGCCATAAATTACCGGGACAGGGGAACACTGAAGCTTTCTTT.

The chain combines TRBV10-2 with TRBJ2-7; D is possibly TRBD2 (6 bases). Per the germline V gene, CDR1 is WSHSY and CDR2 is SAAADI. Trimming shortened V by 5 bases and J by 4 bases, and 12 bases separated the two germline ends. The CDR3 extends over 13 amino acids. CDR3 DNA sequence: TGCGCCAGCAGTATCCAGGGAGGTTACGAGCAGTACTTC. Protein sequence: CASSIQGGYEQYF.

The chain links TRBV14 to TRBJ2-7, with 12 bases that match TRBD2. Germline CDR1 SGHDN, CDR2 FVKESK. V was pared by 4 bases and J by 7 bases, with 8 bases of the junction left unmatched. The CDR3 spans 15 residues. The CDR3 spells CASSPGTSGFGEQYF. DNA of the CDR3: TGTGCCAGCAGCCCCGGGACTAGCGGGTTTGGAGAGCAGTACTTC.

This chain links TRBV5-6 with TRBJ2-7; 12 positions match TRBD2. J lost 4 bases, V lost 0 bases, and 2 bases had no gene match. Looked up from germline, CDR1 is SGHDT and CDR2 is YYEEEE. The length of the CDR3 is 15 residues. The CDR3 region has the DNA TGTGCCAGCAGCTTGGATGGACTAGCGGGATACGAGCAGTACTTC. It codes for CASSLDGLAGYEQYF.

The chain joins TRBV30 to TRBJ1-5; a weak D match, TRBD1 (5 bases). The germline V gene encodes CDR1 GTSNPN and CDR2 SVGIG (reference sequence). The V end was cut by 4 bases, the J end by 1 base, with 14 bases between. The CDR3 consists of 15 residues. In DNA, the CDR3 is TGTGCCTGGAAGGATACGGGGGTGAGCAATCAGCCCCAGCATTTT. This translates into CAWKDTGVSNQPQHF.

The chain uses TRBV5-4 and TRBJ2-1; 8 bases fit TRBD2. Germline CDR1 reads SGHNT; CDR2 reads YYREEE (reference sequence). Losses at the gene ends were 1 base for V and 9 bases for J; bases not matched to a gene: 9. This CDR3 region has 15 residues. The CDR3 DNA reads as TGTGCCAGCAGCTTGTCAGGGACTAGTACAACTGAGCAGTTCTTC. Translation: CASSLSGTSTTEQFF.

The V and J genes are TRBV6-5 and TRBJ1-5, with D unresolved. The CDR3 is made up of 14 amino acids. The germline V gene encodes CDR1 MNHEY and CDR2 SVGAGI. Trimming shortened V by 5 bases and J by 9 bases, and 17 bases separated the two germline ends. This chain's CDR3 is CASSAGRRFGPQHF. CDR3 bases: TGTGCCAGCAGTGCGGGCCGTCGGTTTGGGCCCCAGCATTTT.

This chain uses TRBV19 with TRBJ1-2; possible D gene TRBD1, 5 bases. V lost 5 bases and J 8 bases, leaving 15 bases between the germline ends. Germline CDR1 reads LNHDA; CDR2 reads SQIVND (reference sequence). This CDR3 has 13 residues. The CDR3 DNA is TGTGCCAGTAGTCCGGGACCTACTAGAGGCTACACCTTC. Translated, it gives CASSPGPTRGYTF. Full variable domain (rest looked up from reference TRBV19 and TRBJ1-2): DGGITQSPKYLFRKEGQNVTLSCEQNLNHDAMYWYRQDPGQGLRLIYYSQIVNDFQKGDIAEGYSVSREKKESFPLTVTSAQKNPTAFYLCASSPGPTRGYTFGSGTRLTVV.

The genes are TRBV11-2 and TRBJ2-3, with TRBD2 matching over 11 bases. V dropped 4 bases and J dropped 4; count of bases not matched to a gene: 7. Germline-derived CDR1 and CDR2 are SGHAT and FQNNGV. The CDR3 spans 16 residues. The CDR3 region has the DNA TGTGCCAGCAGCTCTATAGCGGGAGGGCCAGCAGATACGCAGTATTTT. It encodes CASSSIAGGPADTQYF. Full variable domain (rest looked up from reference TRBV11-2 and TRBJ2-3): EAGVAQSPRYKIIEKRQSVAFWCNPISGHATLYWYQQILGQGPKLLIQFQNNGVVDDSQLPKDRFSAERLKGVDSTLKIQPAKLEDSAVYLCASSSIAGGPADTQYFGPGTRLTVL.

This clone was seen once. This rearrangement joins TRBV21-1 to TRBJ2-1; TRBD2, the table's D call, lacks a check against the DNA. TRBV21-1 is a pseudogene locus. This CDR3 spans 16 amino acids. The CDR3 reads CASRVTLAGGYNEQFF. The CDR3 DNA follows: TGTGCCAGCAGGGTAACACTAGCGGGGGGATACAATGAGCAGTTCTTC.

CDR3 sequence (DNA): TGCGCCAGCAGCCAAGATCTGGCAGGAAGAAACACCATATATTTT. Protein product: CASSQDLAGRNTIYF. The rearrangement joins TRBV4-1 to TRBJ1-3; D call uncertain. This CDR3 is 15 amino acids long. Trimming took off 0 bases at V and 5 bases at J, with 11 bases between the two ends. Germline CDR1 and CDR2: MGHRA and YSYEKL.

CDR3 amino acids: CASSARLADQETQYF. CDR3 coding DNA: TGTGCCAGCAGCGCCCGACTAGCAGACCAAGAGACCCAGTACTTC. J is TRBJ2-5 and V is TRBV7-6, with 7 bases matching TRBD2. V trimming: 5 bases; J trimming: 0 bases; junction bases outside the gene matches: 6. Germline assignment: CDR1 SGHVS and CDR2 FNYEAQ. This CDR3 is built from 15 residues.

The chain carries TRBV12-5 and TRBJ1-1; the D is unclear. The CDR3 contains 12 residues. V lost 3 bases and J 3 bases, leaving 5 bases between the germline ends. CDR1 and CDR2 from the germline V gene are LGHNT and FRNRAP. Here the CDR3 reads CASGLRDTEAFF. As DNA, the CDR3 is TGTGCTAGTGGTTTACGGGACACTGAAGCTTTCTTT.

There are a few counts of this clone. This sequence joins TRBV19 and TRBJ1-5, with D possibly matching TRBD1 (5 bases). Germline assignment: CDR1 LNHDA and CDR2 SQIVND (reference sequence). The CDR3 has 12 amino acids. Trimming stripped 3 bases from V and 11 bases from J, with 11 bases between. Here the CDR3 DNA reads TGTGCCAGTAGTATTGGGGCGGGGGCCCAGCATTTT. This encodes CASSIGAGAQHF. The full variable domain, with the rest looked up from reference TRBV19 and TRBJ1-5, is DGGITQSPKYLFRKEGQNVTLSCEQNLNHDAMYWYRQDPGQGLRLIYYSQIVNDFQKGDIAEGYSVSREKKESFPLTVTSAQKNPTAFYLCASSIGAGAQHFGDGTRLSIL.

The chain uses TRBV6-1 and TRBJ1-4, with TRBD1 as a possible D gene (6 bases). Germline-derived CDR1 and CDR2 are MNHNS and SASEGT. This CDR3 has 13 amino acids. V lost 6 bases and J lost 3, with 8 bases in between. CDR3 in amino acids: CASRGTPNEKLFF. For the CDR3, the DNA is TGTGCCAGCAGAGGGACACCTAATGAAAAACTGTTTTTT.

The V and J genes are TRBV15 and TRBJ2-3; D not resolved. Between the trimmed V and J ends, which lost 1 base and 2 bases, there was a span of 7 bases. The length of the CDR3 is 14 residues. Germline CDR1 LNHNV, CDR2 YYDKDF (reference sequence). This CDR3 reads CATSRAGDTDTQYF. The CDR3 DNA reads TGTGCCACCAGCAGAGCTGGGGACACAGATACGCAGTATTTT.

This chain uses TRBV7-3 with TRBJ2-7; D remains unclear. V was clipped by 3 bases and J by 2 bases, with 8 bases between them. The CDR3 is made up of 13 amino acids. Germline lookup yields CDR1 SGHTA and CDR2 FQGTGA. The CDR3 loop reads CASSFGPTYEQYF. For the CDR3, the DNA is TGTGCCAGCAGCTTTGGGCCGACCTACGAGCAGTACTTC. Combining the CDR3 with reference TRBV7-3 and TRBJ2-7 gives the whole variable domain GAGVSQTPSNKVTEKGKYVELRCDPISGHTALYWYRQSLGQGPEFLIYFQGTGAADDSGLPNDRFFAVRPEGSVSTLKIQRTERGDSAVYLCASSFGPTYEQYFGPGTRLTVT.

The chain joins TRBV6-1 to TRBJ1-5; D gene unclear. CDR1 is MNHNS and CDR2 is SASEGT in the germline V gene. Deletions cut 2 bases from V and 0 bases from J, with 5 bases between. CDR3 size: 14 residues. This CDR3 reads CASSEQFSNQPQHF. The CDR3 bases are TGTGCCAGCAGTGAACAGTTTAGCAATCAGCCCCAGCATTTT.